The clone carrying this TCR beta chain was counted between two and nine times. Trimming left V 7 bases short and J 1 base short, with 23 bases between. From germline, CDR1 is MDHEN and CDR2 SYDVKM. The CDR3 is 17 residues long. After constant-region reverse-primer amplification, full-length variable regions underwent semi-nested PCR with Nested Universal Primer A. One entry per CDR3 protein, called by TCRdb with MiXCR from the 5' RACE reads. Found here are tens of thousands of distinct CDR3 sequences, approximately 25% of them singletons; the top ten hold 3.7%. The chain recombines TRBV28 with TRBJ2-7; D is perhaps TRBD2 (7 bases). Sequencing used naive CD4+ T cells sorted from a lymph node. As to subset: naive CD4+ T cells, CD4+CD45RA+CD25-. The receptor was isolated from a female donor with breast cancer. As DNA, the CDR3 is TGTGCCAGCAACCAACCTCTGGGGGCGGGAGAGTCCTACGAGCAGTACTTC. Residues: CASNQPLGAGESYEQYF.